These 14 T cell receptor beta chains originate from one sample sequenced in a study of regulatory T cells in long-lasting Graves disease. The time point denotes: newly diagnosed GD, antithyroid drugs for less than 3 months. The TCR library was made from RNA extracted from PBMCs. HTBI primers from iRepertoire and Arm-PCR of CDR3 regions yielded the TCR beta libraries. A single record per CDR3 protein comes from TCRdb applying MiXCR to the multiplex PCR reads. Among roughly 530,000 distinct CDR3 sequences, more than 15% were seen once, and the ten largest hold 25%. These sequences were also reported in another study, on T cells in Graves' hyperthyroidism and ophthalmopathy.

This sample comprised peripheral blood mononuclear cells (PBMCs), obtained at new diagnosis, from a patient treated with antithyroid drugs. Source of these receptors: a woman aged 40-65 years with Graves disease.

The chain uses TRBV12-3 or TRBV12-4 and TRBJ2-1; D ambiguous. V was trimmed by 1 base and J by 4 bases, leaving 8 bases between them. This CDR3 has 14 amino acids. The CDR3 loop reads CASSLVAAYNEQFF. In DNA form, the CDR3 reads TGTGCCAGCAGTTTAGTCGCCGCTTACAATGAGCAGTTCTTC.

This clonotype appeared a few times. The chain employs TRBV5-1 and TRBJ2-2; tentative D call: TRBD2 (6 bases). The V gene's germline CDR1 is SGHRS and CDR2 YFSETQ. V gave up 4 bases and J gave up 7 bases, with 11 bases separating them. The CDR3 sequence is 13 residues long. CDR3 residues: CASSPREDGELFF. CDR3 nucleotide sequence: TGCGCCAGCAGCCCCAGGGAGGACGGGGAGCTGTTTTTT. Together with reference TRBV5-1 and TRBJ2-2, the CDR3 gives the full variable domain: KAGVTQTPRYLIKTRGQQVTLSCSPISGHRSVSWYQQTPGQGLQFLFEYFSETQRNKGNFPGRFSGRQFSNSRSEMNVSTLELGDSALYLCASSPREDGELFFGEGSRLTVL.

This clonotype came up a few times. CDR3 region: CSATGTSGTGELFF. The CDR3 DNA reads as TGCAGTGCTACCGGGACTAGCGGTACCGGGGAGCTGTTTTTT. The chain employs TRBV20-1 and TRBJ2-2; the match to TRBD2 covers 11 bases. The CDR3 has 14 amino acids. V was pared by 4 bases and J by 5 bases, with 3 bases of the junction left unmatched. The germline gives CDR1 DFQATT, CDR2 SNEGSKA (reference sequence).

This clonotype was seen at least ten times. For the CDR3, the DNA is TGCGCCAGCAGTGAACGCCCGACGTGGGGGGCCGAGAACACTGAAGCTTTCTTT. Amino acids: CASSERPTWGAENTEAFF. The V and J genes are TRBV10-1 and TRBJ1-1; D possibly corresponds to TRBD1 (6 bases). In germline, CDR1 is WNHNN, CDR2 SYGVQD (reference sequence). There are 18 residues in the CDR3. Between the trimmed V and J ends, which lost 3 bases and 1 base, there was a span of 21 bases.

This chain uses TRBV7-9 with TRBJ1-4, with no clear D. Germline V gene sequence: CDR1 SEHNR, CDR2 FQNEAQ (reference sequence). This CDR3 has 13 residues. V shed 5 bases and J shed 6 bases, with 10 bases lying between them. This chain's CDR3 is CASSLWTDEKLFF. The CDR3 nucleotides are TGTGCCAGCAGCCTCTGGACGGATGAAAAACTGTTTTTT.

This clonotype showed up just a few times. The rearrangement joins TRBV29-1 to TRBJ1-2; no clear D. V lost 0 bases, J lost 0 bases, and 8 bases lay in between. CDR3 length: 14 amino acids. Germline V CDR1 and CDR2: SQVTM, ANQGSEA. DNA for the CDR3: TGCAGCGTTGAAGAGTTGGCAGCTAACTATGGCTACACCTTC. Translation gives CSVEELAANYGYTF.

This clonotype was seen repeatedly, ten times or more. The J gene is TRBJ2-1, the V gene TRBV2, with D uncertain. The CDR3 is 14 residues long. Trimming cost V 3 bases and J 0 bases, with 6 bases left between them. Germline CDR1 SNHLY, CDR2 FYNNEI. CDR3 protein: CASSDRTSYNEQFF. The CDR3 nucleotides read TGTGCCAGCAGTGATAGGACCTCCTACAATGAGCAGTTCTTC. The full variable domain, its missing parts supplied by reference TRBV2 and TRBJ2-1, is EPEVTQTPSHQVTQMGQEVILRCVPISNHLYFYWYRQILGQKVEFLVSFYNNEISEKSEIFDDQFSVERPDGSNFTLKIRSTKLEDSAMYFCASSDRTSYNEQFFGPGTRLTVL.

The CDR3 nucleotides are TGTGCCAGCAGCCAATATCAGGGGTCCACCGGGGAGCTGTTTTTT. This sequence encodes CASSQYQGSTGELFF. This sequence joins TRBV3-1 and TRBJ2-2, with D perhaps TRBD1 (6 bases). The CDR3 has 15 residues. Looked up from germline, CDR1 is LGHDT and CDR2 is YNNKEL (reference sequence). V lost 2 bases, J lost 4 bases, and 11 bases lay in between.

This clonotype was seen many times. V gene TRBV6-5 combines with J gene TRBJ1-4; D possibly corresponds to TRBD1 (6 bases). The CDR3 sequence is 15 residues long. CDR1 and CDR2 (germline): MNHEY, SVGAGI. Trimming cost V 1 base and J 8 bases, with 14 bases left between them. CDR3 residues: CASSYLAGVGEKLFF. CDR3 DNA: TGTGCCAGCAGTTACTTAGCAGGGGTCGGGGAAAAACTGTTTTTT.

This clonotype was seen only a few times. The chain uses TRBV24-1 and TRBJ2-2, with D perhaps matching TRBD1 (5 bases). V shed 4 bases and J shed 1 base, with 9 bases lying between them. This CDR3 comprises 15 residues. Germline values: CDR1 KGHDR, CDR2 SFDVKD. The CDR3 here is CATSEGQGNTGELFF. Written as DNA, the CDR3 is TGTGCCACCAGTGAGGGGCAGGGGAACACCGGGGAGCTGTTTTTT.

The rearrangement joins TRBV19 to TRBJ2-7; 8 bases are a match to TRBD1. Germline CDR1 is LNHDA and CDR2 is SQIVND (reference sequence). J was trimmed by 6 bases and V by 2 bases; bases with no gene match: 6. This CDR3 is built from 14 residues. CDR3 sequence (DNA): TGTGCCAGTAGTATACAGGGGGCGGCTAGCGAGCAGTACTTC. Translating it yields CASSIQGAASEQYF.

The chain recombines TRBV20-1 with TRBJ1-2; weak D call: TRBD1 (6 bases). V was shortened by 0 bases and J by 4 bases, with 12 bases between the two germline ends. There are 14 residues in the CDR3. The germline gives CDR1 DFQATT, CDR2 SNEGSKA (reference sequence). The CDR3 DNA reads as TGCAGTGCTAGAGATAGGGGGGCCCTCTATGGCTACACCTTC. It codes for CSARDRGALYGYTF.

The chain links TRBV5-4 to TRBJ2-7; D assignment may be TRBD1 or TRBD2 (5 bases each). CDR1 SGHNT and CDR2 YYREEE come from the germline V gene (reference sequence). This CDR3 spans 15 amino acids. The ends were cut back, 1 base at V and 0 bases at J, with 11 bases in the middle. CDR3 sequence reads: CASSLRGKSSYEQYF. CDR3 bases: TGTGCCAGCAGCTTGCGGGGCAAAAGCTCCTACGAGCAGTACTTC.

This chain connects TRBV7-9 to TRBJ2-2; no firm D call. Germline V gives CDR1 SEHNR, CDR2 FQNEAQ (reference sequence). This CDR3 has 12 amino acids. The V end was cut by 5 bases, the J end by 4 bases, with 5 bases between. The CDR3 DNA reads as TGTGCCAGCAGCGATACCACCGGGGAGCTGTTTTTT. Protein product: CASSDTTGELFF.